The sequence of this T cell receptor beta chain was determined in a study of blood T cells in healthy people across ages. Individuals who donated were healthy Caucasians from Russia aged roughly 6 to 90. For the second PCR, which ran for about 6 to 11 cycles, a sample-barcoded 5' primer and a J-beta primer mix were used. MiXCR, run by TCRdb on the 5' RACE reads, gives a single entry per CDR3 protein. This sample has 580,000 or so distinct CDR3 sequences, with around 48% found just once. The CDR3 consists of 14 residues. The germline gives CDR1 SGHVS, CDR2 FNYEAQ. V lost 5 bases to trimming and J lost 8 bases; unmatched junction nucleotides: 6.

Sequenced sample: blood. V usage is TRBV7-6 and J usage is TRBJ2-1; 10 bases line up with TRBD2. The origin of this receptor is an elderly man in good health. This CDR3 reads CASSPGLAYDEQFF. The CDR3 region has the DNA TGTGCCAGCAGCCCGGGACTAGCGTACGATGAGCAGTTCTTC. Full variable domain (missing parts from reference TRBV7-6 and TRBJ2-1): GAGVSQSPRYKVTKRGQDVALRCDPISGHVSLYWYRQALGQGPEFLTYFNYEAQQDKSGLPNDRFSAERPEGSISTLTIQRTEQRDSAMYRCASSPGLAYDEQFFGPGTRLTVL.